This T cell receptor (beta chain) was profiled in a study of cytomegalovirus exposure and HLA in healthy donors. Researchers ran the PCR with 60 Vbeta and 13 Jbeta primers. Sequencing was performed with immunoSEQ multiplex PCR; in TCRdb, only in-frame clones are kept and a portion is missing. The table lists more than 90,000 clones, 76% of them singletons. V was pared by 1 base and J by 4 bases, with 2 bases of the junction left unmatched. The CDR3 sequence is 14 residues long. Germline assignment: CDR1 SGHDN and CDR2 FVKESK. V is TRBV14 and J is TRBJ2-5; the match to TRBD2 covers 8 bases. The sequence came from a middle-aged man in good health and CMV-seronegative. The sample was PBMCs. The CDR3 here is CASSQVSGRETQYF. CDR3 nucleotides: TGTGCCAGCAGCCAAGTGAGCGGGAGAGAGACCCAGTACTTC.